This T cell receptor (beta chain) is drawn from a study of cytomegalovirus exposure and HLA in healthy donors. Overall study: Previous work identified 100 million or so unique TCR beta sequences from around 170 million T cells. Whole-study results and caveats: Later genetic work tied a missense DCLRE1C variant to beta-chain V and J trimming. The classifier, whose performance was assessed in both the original and validation cohorts, reportedly diagnosed cytomegalovirus status with high specificity and sensitivity.

The PCR was carried out with 60 Vbeta primers and 13 Jbeta primers. Data came from immunoSEQ multiplex PCR; TCRdb stores just in-frame clones and leaves some out. The table lists under 200,000 clones, around 68% of them singletons, with 1.5% in the top ten. V gave up 1 base and J gave up 8 bases; unmatched junction bases: 8. The germline gives CDR1 MNHEY, CDR2 SVGAGI. There are 16 residues in the CDR3. Concerning this clone: Antigen specificity is unknown.

Material: PBMCs. The chain employs TRBV6-5 and TRBJ2-1; 10 nucleotides agree with TRBD2. The sequence derives from a girl between 10 and 17 years old in good health and CMV-seronegative. CDR3: CASSYLLAGAEDEQFF. DNA for the CDR3: TGTGCCAGCAGTTACTTGCTAGCGGGGGCAGAGGATGAGCAGTTCTTC.